These 25 T cell receptor beta chains share one sample of origin, sequenced in a study of cytomegalovirus exposure and HLA in healthy donors. Generated by immunoSEQ multiplex PCR, the TCRdb table keeps only in-frame clones and is missing some. The profile shows around 150,000 clones, 70% to 85% of them singletons. Source material: PBMCs. The receptors here all came from a man in his thirties or forties in good health and CMV-seropositive.

The genes are TRBV13 and TRBJ2-5; unclear D gene. The CDR3 runs 15 residues. Per the germline V gene, CDR1 is PRHDT and CDR2 is FYEKMQ (reference sequence). V was clipped by 4 bases and J by 2 bases, with 14 bases between them. The CDR3: CASSSPHGRQETQYF. As DNA, the CDR3 is TGTGCCAGCAGCTCCCCCCATGGCAGGCAAGAGACCCAGTACTTC. Looking up the rest from reference TRBV13 and TRBJ2-5 gives the full variable domain: AAGVIQSPRHLIKEKRETATLKCYPIPRHDTVYWYQQGPGQDPQFLISFYEKMQSDKGSIPDRFSAQQFSDYHSELNMSSLELGDSALYFCASSSPHGRQETQYFGPGTRLLVL.

This clone was seen repeatedly, ten times or more. This chain uses TRBV5-1 with TRBJ2-7, with 13 nucleotides matching TRBD2. V lost 2 bases to trimming and J lost 0 bases; unmatched junction nucleotides: 5. CDR1 is SGHRS and CDR2 is YFSETQ in the germline V gene. CDR3 length: 17 residues. The CDR3 sequence is CASSFGLAGANSYEQYF. The CDR3 DNA is TGCGCCAGCAGCTTTGGACTAGCGGGGGCCAACTCCTACGAGCAGTACTTC.

The chain carries TRBV7-2 and TRBJ1-1; D is undetermined. V shed 4 bases and J shed 1 base, with 10 bases lying between them. Germline CDR1 and CDR2: SGHTA and FQGNSA. The CDR3 has 14 residues. Written as DNA, the CDR3 is TGTGCCAGCAGCTATTTCAGTGGGAACACTGAAGCTTTCTTT. It is translated as CASSYFSGNTEAFF.

The rearrangement uses TRBV7-2 and TRBJ2-3; D is possibly TRBD2 (5 bases). The CDR3 sequence is 14 residues long. In germline, CDR1 is SGHTA, CDR2 FQGNSA. The germline V and J ends were trimmed by 5 bases and 9 bases, with 18 bases remaining between them. CDR3: CASSHPGGGYTQYF. The CDR3 DNA sequence: TGTGCCAGCAGCCACCCCGGAGGCGGGTACACGCAGTATTTT.

This clone was detected once. V and J are TRBV5-6 and TRBJ2-1; a possible D gene is TRBD2 (7 bases). Germline V gene data show CDR1 as SGHDT and CDR2 as YYEEEE. The CDR3 length is 15 residues. V lost 4 bases and J lost 8, with 19 bases in between. CDR3 sequence (DNA): TGTGCCAGCAGCGGACTCATAGGAGGGGGGGATGAGCAGTTCTTC. Protein sequence: CASSGLIGGGDEQFF.

The rearrangement links TRBV5-1 to TRBJ1-5; TRBD1 agrees at 8 bases. This CDR3 contains 14 residues. Losses at the gene ends were 0 bases for V and 6 bases for J; bases not matched to a gene: 2. CDR1 and CDR2 from the germline V gene are SGHRS and YFSETQ. The CDR3 loop reads CASSLGQGSQPQHF. CDR3 DNA: TGCGCCAGCAGCTTGGGACAGGGGAGTCAGCCCCAGCATTTT.

This clone has just a few counts. The rearrangement links TRBV7-9 to TRBJ1-2; D is uncertain. CDR3 length: 12 residues. Germline CDR1 and CDR2: SEHNR and FQNEAQ (reference sequence). V lost 4 bases and J 3 bases, leaving 6 bases between the germline ends. The CDR3 sequence: CASSSRDYGYTF. The CDR3 DNA follows: TGTGCCAGCAGCTCGAGGGACTATGGCTACACCTTC.

The chain carries TRBV7-2 and TRBJ2-7; 9 bases are shared with TRBD1. CDR1 and CDR2 from the germline V gene are SGHTA and FQGNSA. The junction had 8 bases not matched to a gene; V was cut back by 5 bases and J by 3 bases. The CDR3 has 15 amino acids. CDR3 sequence: CASSKLGTGSYEQYF. CDR3 DNA: TGTGCCAGCAGCAAACTAGGGACAGGGAGCTACGAGCAGTACTTC. Full variable domain (outside the CDR3, taken from reference TRBV7-2 and TRBJ2-7): GAGVSQSPSNKVTEKGKDVELRCDPISGHTALYWYRQSLGQGLEFLIYFQGNSAPDKSGLPSDRFSAERTGGSVSTLTIQRTQQEDSAVYLCASSKLGTGSYEQYFGPGTRLTVT.

The chain couples TRBV5-4 to TRBJ1-4; 10 bases map to TRBD1. Germline V gene data show CDR1 as SGHNT and CDR2 as YYREEE (reference sequence). V dropped 4 bases and J dropped 1; count of bases not matched to a gene: 4. This CDR3 has 16 residues. CDR3 sequence: CASSQTGGLTNEKLFF. CDR3 coding DNA: TGTGCCAGCAGCCAGACAGGGGGCTTAACTAATGAAAAACTGTTTTTT.

The rearrangement joins TRBV7-7 to TRBJ2-2; the D is unclear. CDR3 length equals 15 residues. Trimming removed 5 bases from V and 6 bases from J, with 16 bases in between. CDR1 is SSHAT and CDR2 is FNYEAQ in the germline V gene (reference sequence). CDR3 sequence (DNA): TGTGCCAGCAGCCCTGGCCTCTCGCCAGCCGGGGAGCTGTTTTTT. This encodes CASSPGLSPAGELFF.

The chain employs TRBV2 and TRBJ1-4, with a possible D match to TRBD1 (6 bases). The CDR3 has 15 residues. The germline V and J ends were trimmed by 7 bases and 0 bases, with 12 bases remaining between them. Germline V gene lookup returns CDR1 SNHLY and CDR2 FYNNEI. The CDR3 here is CASKTGFATNEKLFF. In nucleotides, the CDR3 is TGTGCCAGCAAGACAGGATTTGCAACTAATGAAAAACTGTTTTTT.

This sequence joins TRBV14 and TRBJ1-2; 8 nucleotides align to TRBD1. The CDR3 has 16 residues. Trimming removed 4 bases from V and 4 bases from J; junction bases left unmatched: 11. Germline V gene sequence: CDR1 SGHDN, CDR2 FVKESK. The DNA of the CDR3 is TGTGCCAGCAGCCGAGGACAGGGCAGTCAGCCCTATGGCTACACCTTC. This sequence encodes CASSRGQGSQPYGYTF.

V gene TRBV7-9 combines with J gene TRBJ2-7; TRBD1 matches at 7 bases. Per the germline V gene, CDR1 is SEHNR and CDR2 is FQNEAQ (reference sequence). V shed 5 bases, J shed 2 bases, and the junction held 3 bases outside the gene matches. CDR3 size: 13 residues. This chain's CDR3 is CASSGDSTYEQYF. CDR3 DNA sequence: TGTGCCAGCAGCGGGGACAGCACCTACGAGCAGTACTTC.

This clone came up a few times. The CDR3 loop reads CASLGGTGGYQETQYF. As DNA, the CDR3 is TGCGCCAGCCTAGGGGGGACAGGGGGCTACCAAGAGACCCAGTACTTC. The chain uses TRBV5-1 and TRBJ2-5, with 12 positions matching TRBD1. Germline trimming cut 7 bases from V and 0 bases from J; bases unmatched to any gene: 7. This CDR3 is built from 16 residues. Per germline, CDR1 SGHRS and CDR2 YFSETQ.

J is TRBJ2-5 and V is TRBV7-8; possibly TRBD2 for D (6 bases). Germline CDR1 is SGHVS and CDR2 is FQNEAQ. The V end lost 5 bases, the J end lost 4 bases, and 20 bases lay between the germline ends. This CDR3 has 16 amino acids. The CDR3 nucleotides read TGTGCCAGCAGCCCTCGGGGCGGCCGGGGAGGAGAGACCCAGTACTTC. It encodes CASSPRGGRGGETQYF.

This clone occurred a few times. The chain carries TRBV6-4 and TRBJ2-3, with TRBD2 matching over 11 bases. Germline assignment: CDR1 MRHNA and CDR2 SNTAGT. J lost 4 bases, V lost 0 bases, and 0 bases had no gene match. CDR3 length equals 15 residues. The CDR3 reads CASSDSSGGADTQYF. The DNA of the CDR3 is TGTGCCAGCAGTGACTCTAGCGGGGGGGCAGATACGCAGTATTTT.

This clone has a handful of counts. The chain carries TRBV27 and TRBJ1-2; D ambiguous. This CDR3 is 13 amino acids long. V was shortened by 6 bases and J by 4 bases, with 12 bases between the two germline ends. Looked up from germline, CDR1 is MNHEY and CDR2 is SMNVEV (reference sequence). CDR3 sequence reads: CASSIDGSYGYTF. The CDR3, as DNA: TGTGCCAGCAGCATCGACGGGAGCTATGGCTACACCTTC.

V usage is TRBV5-6 and J usage is TRBJ2-1; 8 positions agree with TRBD1. The V gene's germline CDR1 is SGHDT and CDR2 YYEEEE. The CDR3 covers 15 residues. The V segment lost 4 bases and the J segment 7 bases; nucleotides outside the gene matches: 10. The CDR3 DNA reads as TGTGCCAGCAGCCGATATGATGACAGGGGAAATGAGCAGTTCTTC. Protein sequence: CASSRYDDRGNEQFF.

The rearrangement joins TRBV27 to TRBJ2-7; 8 nucleotides agree with TRBD1. The CDR3 is 13 residues long. The germline CDR1 and CDR2 sequences are MNHEY and SMNVEV (reference sequence). J lost 7 bases, V lost 4 bases, and 6 bases had no gene match. CDR3 DNA sequence: TGTGCCAGCAGTTCGACAGGGGCGGGTGAGCAGTACTTC. Protein: CASSSTGAGEQYF.

The rearrangement uses TRBV27 and TRBJ1-5; D uncertain. CDR3 length equals 14 residues. Trimming left V 3 bases short and J 7 bases short, with 13 bases between. Germline CDR1 reads MNHEY; CDR2 reads SMNVEV (reference sequence). DNA of the CDR3: TGTGCCAGCAGTTTTCGGGGAGGTGAACAGCCCCAGCATTTT. It encodes CASSFRGGEQPQHF.

V usage is TRBV28 and J usage is TRBJ1-1; D not certain. This CDR3 region has 15 residues. CDR1 MDHEN and CDR2 SYDVKM come from the germline V gene. The V gene lost 4 bases and the J gene lost 2 bases, with 14 bases spanning the gap. The CDR3 sequence: CASSSRSFSNTEAFF. CDR3 in DNA: TGTGCCAGCAGTTCCAGGTCATTCAGCAACACTGAAGCTTTCTTT.

The genes are TRBV12-5 and TRBJ2-7; 9 bases are a match to TRBD2. The CDR3 covers 15 residues. Germline CDR1 and CDR2: LGHNT and FRNRAP. Unmatched junction bases numbered 13, after V lost 9 bases and J lost 4 bases. The CDR3 region is CASRRGGGRGYEQYF. The CDR3 bases are TGTGCTAGCCGGCGGGGGGGCGGGAGAGGTTACGAGCAGTACTTC.

The V call is TRBV7-3, the J call TRBJ2-1; D possibly corresponds to TRBD1 (6 bases). There are 16 residues in the CDR3. Per the germline V gene, CDR1 is SGHTA and CDR2 is FQGTGA. The germline V and J ends were trimmed by 5 bases and 0 bases, with 14 bases remaining between them. CDR3 DNA sequence: TGTGCCAGCAGCCCCTCTAGGGGGAACTCCTACAATGAGCAGTTCTTC. Its protein product is CASSPSRGNSYNEQFF.

The gene calls are TRBV6-1 and TRBJ2-1; TRBD2 matches 9 bases. Germline CDR1 MNHNS, CDR2 SASEGT. Trimming at V came to 5 bases and at J to 9 bases, leaving 8 bases not matched to a gene. The CDR3 runs 14 residues. The CDR3 bases are TGTGCCAGCAGTTCTGGCGGGGGGGCTGGTGAGCAGTTCTTC. Translating gives CASSSGGGAGEQFF.

The table lists this clone with a count of one. The chain couples TRBV7-8 to TRBJ1-1; D is possibly TRBD1 (5 bases). With 5 bases removed from V and 1 base from J, the gap between germline ends came to 8 bases. Germline V gives CDR1 SGHVS, CDR2 FQNEAQ. This CDR3 is built from 13 residues. The CDR3: CASSRGQNTEAFF. In DNA form, the CDR3 reads TGTGCCAGCAGCCGAGGACAGAACACTGAAGCTTTCTTT.